These 8 T cell receptor beta chains originate from one sample sequenced in a study of PD-1 blockade in mismatch repair-deficient tumors. The protocol was immunoSEQ multiplex PCR, while the TCRdb copy is restricted to in-frame clones and leaves out a portion. The sample records some 49,000 clones, 77% being singletons. The sequenced sample was PBMCs, obtained before pembrolizumab treatment. Receptors originate from an adult with mismatch repair-deficient cancer.

This clone is labeled as medium-sized (0.01 to 0.1%). This chain connects TRBV27 to TRBJ2-1; D is unclear. Per the germline V gene, CDR1 is MNHEY and CDR2 is SMNVEV (reference sequence). The CDR3 spans 13 residues. V lost 0 bases and J 2 bases, leaving 2 bases between the germline ends. CDR3 DNA: TGTGCCAGCAGTTTATCGACCTACAATGAGCAGTTCTTC. Protein product: CASSLSTYNEQFF.

This sequence joins TRBV6-5 and TRBJ2-7; 8 nucleotides match TRBD1. Germline values: CDR1 MNHEY, CDR2 SVGAGI. CDR3 length: 14 residues. Trimming removed 4 bases from V and 1 base from J; junction bases left unmatched: 3. The CDR3 region is CASSFRGPSYEQYF. CDR3 coding DNA: TGTGCCAGCAGTTTCAGGGGGCCGTCCTACGAGCAGTACTTC.

The CDR3 loop is CASSLETSGISEQFF. CDR3 nucleotide sequence: TGCGCCAGCAGCTTGGAGACTAGCGGGATTAGTGAGCAGTTCTTC. The rearrangement joins TRBV5-1 to TRBJ2-1; 11 nucleotides line up with TRBD2. The CDR3 runs to 15 residues. Trimming took 0 bases from V and 9 from J; bases not matched to a gene: 5. Per germline, CDR1 SGHRS and CDR2 YFSETQ.

The J gene is TRBJ2-2, the V gene TRBV9; D remains ambiguous. V lost 0 bases, J lost 4 bases, and 16 bases lay in between. Germline CDR1 is SGDLS and CDR2 is YYNGEE. The CDR3 is 17 residues long. The CDR3: CASSVGQIGISTGELFF. The CDR3, as DNA: TGTGCCAGCAGCGTAGGTCAAATCGGCATATCCACCGGGGAGCTGTTTTTT.

The CDR3 DNA is TGTGCCAGCAGTTTAAATGAAAAACTGTTTTTT. Its protein is CASSLNEKLFF. This chain uses TRBV27 with TRBJ1-4; the D is unclear. CDR3 length: 11 residues. Trimming shortened V by 2 bases and J by 5 bases, and 0 bases separated the two germline ends. Looked up from germline, CDR1 is MNHEY and CDR2 is SMNVEV (reference sequence).

The V gene is TRBV2, the J gene TRBJ1-1; no reliable D call. V was cut by 5 bases and J by 1 base, with 11 bases left in between. The CDR3 has 14 residues. Germline V gene data show CDR1 as SNHLY and CDR2 as FYNNEI. CDR3 protein: CASSKEQRNTEAFF. The CDR3 nucleotides read TGTGCCAGCAGTAAAGAACAGAGGAACACTGAAGCTTTCTTT. The full variable domain, in which reference TRBV2 and TRBJ1-1 provide the parts outside the CDR3, is EPEVTQTPSHQVTQMGQEVILRCVPISNHLYFYWYRQILGQKVEFLVSFYNNEISEKSEIFDDQFSVERPDGSNFTLKIRSTKLEDSAMYFCASSKEQRNTEAFFGQGTRLTVV.

In this sample, this clone turned up a few times. V and J are TRBV5-1 and TRBJ1-3, with TRBD1 matching over 8 bases. CDR3 size: 16 residues. Germline V CDR1 and CDR2: SGHRS, YFSETQ. Germline trimming cut 3 bases from V and 3 bases from J; bases unmatched to any gene: 8. CDR3 DNA: TGCGCCAGCAGCTCAGGGGGCGCCGGGGTTGGAAACACCATATATTTT. It encodes CASSSGGAGVGNTIYF.

The chain links TRBV19 to TRBJ1-5, with TRBD1 identical over 7 bases. V trimming: 10 bases; J trimming: 4 bases; junction bases outside the gene matches: 4. Germline loops: CDR1 LNHDA, CDR2 SQIVND (reference sequence). The CDR3 length is 12 residues. Here the CDR3 DNA reads TGTGCCATCTCGACAGGGAATCAGCCCCAGCATTTT. This translates into CAISTGNQPQHF.